This TCR beta chain derives from a study of blood T cells in healthy people across ages. A second PCR of about 6 to 11 cycles used a sample-barcoded 5' primer and a J-beta primer mix. A tag from a template-switch adaptor with 12 random nucleotides marked each cDNA molecule. In TCRdb, the 5' RACE reads were re-called with MiXCR into one record per CDR3 protein. The table has just over 800,000 distinct CDR3 sequences, 62% seen once; the top ten hold about a quarter. The CDR3 sequence is 13 residues long. Germline CDR1 and CDR2: DFQATT and SNEGSKA (reference sequence). Trimming pared 7 bases from V and 2 bases from J, leaving 14 bases between. General study results and limits: Whereas aged donors had fewer naive CD4+ cells, long-lived donors had more of them and higher diversity.

On this clonotype: Its antigen is not known.

The sequence was collected from a man aged 25 to 45 in good health. The sequencing input was blood. The chain has TRBV20-1 and TRBJ1-2; a weak D match, TRBD1 (6 bases). For the CDR3, the DNA is TGCAGTGTACGGACAGACGGAAACTATGGCTACACCTTC. Protein product: CSVRTDGNYGYTF.